Listed below are T cell receptor beta chains from one sample, sequenced in a study of CD8 T cell repertoires and HIV-1 epitope variants. Clones were sequenced by immunoSEQ multiplex PCR, and TCRdb holds only the in-frame ones, with some missing. This sample has 5,000 to 6,500 clones, with around 65% found just once. No antigen is known for these receptors. Material for sequencing was cultured CD8+ T cells derived from PBMCs. The origin of the receptors is a male donor with HIV. The CDR3 runs from the conserved cysteine through the conserved F or W. A D gene is named only where the DNA matches it firmly. Clone size appears in some rows only: once, few, many, or a class for an expanded clone.

D gene	clone size	V gene	J gene	CDR3 DNA	CDR3 protein
TRBD2	-	TRBV19	TRBJ2-5	TGTGCCAGTAGTATTACCGGGGGGTCTGGAGAGCAGTACTTC	CASSITGGSGEQYF
TRBD2	few	TRBV25-1	TRBJ2-1	TGTGCCACGACTAGCGGGGGATCAAATGAGCAGTTCTTC	CATTSGGSNEQFF
-	-	TRBV19	TRBJ2-1	TGTGCCAGTAGTATTGGGAGCGGAGCTTACAATGAGCAGTTCTTC	CASSIGSGAYNEQFF
-	-	TRBV27	TRBJ2-7	TGTGCCAGCAGTGATCAGGGAAGCTCCTACGAGCAGTACTTC	CASSDQGSSYEQYF
-	-	TRBV11-1	TRBJ2-1	TGTGCCAGCAGCTTAGCGGGGCTCTCGGGGGTGCAGTTCTTC	CASSLAGLSGVQFF
TRBD1	-	TRBV19	TRBJ2-7	TGTGCCAGCGAAGGGACAGGCTACGAGCAGTACTTC	CASEGTGYEQYF
-	once	TRBV18	TRBJ2-3	TGTGCCTCGTCTTTGGCAGATACGCAGTATTTT	CASSLADTQYF
-	few	TRBV19	TRBJ2-2	TGTGCCAGTAGTATTAGGAGGGAGAAGGCTAACGGGGAGCTGTTTTTT	CASSIRREKANGELFF
TRBD2	-	TRBV4-3	TRBJ2-3	TGCGCCAGCAGCCGTGGCCTAATAGCGGGGGGGCAAGATACGCAGTATTTT	CASSRGLIAGGQDTQYF
TRBD1	-	TRBV15	TRBJ1-1	TGTGCCACCAGCAGAGATCCCTGGGACAGTGAAGCTTTCTTT	CATSRDPWDSEAFF
-	-	TRBV7-2	TRBJ1-2	TGTGCCAGCAGCCCGGGTCTCGGGGATGGCTACACCTTC	CASSPGLGDGYTF
-	once	TRBV7-9	TRBJ2-5	TGTGCCAGCAGCAAGCCCCCTACTAGCCAAGAGACCCAGTACTTC	CASSKPPTSQETQYF
TRBD1	-	TRBV4-3	TRBJ2-6	TGCGCCAGCAGCCAAGATCGGCAGGGGGCTTATTCTGGGGCCAACGTCCTGACTTTC	CASSQDRQGAYSGANVLTF
-	-	TRBV7-1	TRBJ2-1	TGTGCCAGCAGCTTAGACGGTGCCAGTGAGCAGTTCTTC	CASSLDGASEQFF
TRBD2	-	TRBV11-2	TRBJ2-5	TGTGCCAGCAGCGAAAGCGGGGGGCTGTACCAAGAGACCCAGTACTTC	CASSESGGLYQETQYF
TRBD1	-	TRBV14	TRBJ1-6	TGTGCCAGCAGCGACAGGGGGTGGTTCGATTCACCCCTCCACTTT	CASSDRGWFDSPLHF
TRBD2	-	TRBV11-2	TRBJ2-3	TGTGCCAGCAGCCCCCGACTAGCGGGAGCGGCAGATACGCAGTATTTT	CASSPRLAGAADTQYF
-	-	TRBV4-1	TRBJ2-2	TGCGCCAGCAGTTTGAGGCTTGGCACCGGGGAGCTGTTTTTT	CASSLRLGTGELFF
-	-	TRBV28	TRBJ2-7	TGTGCCAGCAGTTTATCCGAACTAGTACTACGGGACGAGCAGTACTTC	CASSLSELVLRDEQYF
TRBD1	-	TRBV6-5	TRBJ2-1	TGTGCCAGTCGGGACAGCTCCTACAATGAGCAGTTCTTC	CASRDSSYNEQFF
TRBD1	-	TRBV19	TRBJ1-4	TGTGCCAGTAATCCGACAGGGTCATCCGGTGAAAAACTGTTTTTT	CASNPTGSSGEKLFF
TRBD2	few	TRBV7-9	TRBJ2-1	TGTGCCAGCAGCTTTGGGACTAGCGGGACAGAGCAGTTCTTC	CASSFGTSGTEQFF
-	few	TRBV10-3	TRBJ2-7	TGTGCCATCAGTGGGGACGACTCCTACGAGCAGTACTTC	CAISGDDSYEQYF
-	-	TRBV20-1	TRBJ2-5	TGCAGTGCTTTGGGTGAGACCCAGTACTTC	CSALGETQYF
TRBD1	once	TRBV7-2	TRBJ2-3	TGTGCCAGCAGCTTAGTAGGGACAGGGGTAGATACGCAGTATTTT	CASSLVGTGVDTQYF
-	-	TRBV5-4	TRBJ2-7	TGTGCCAGCAGCCCTACAGGCGGGCGGGACGAGCAGTACTTC	CASSPTGGRDEQYF
-	-	TRBV2	TRBJ2-1	TGTGCCAGCAGTGATCAGGCATTGCGATCCTACAATGAGCAGTTCTTC	CASSDQALRSYNEQFF
-	-	TRBV4-3	TRBJ2-5	TGCGCCAGCAGCCTGGATCCGAGGGCGGAGACCCAGTACTTC	CASSLDPRAETQYF
TRBD2	-	TRBV5-1	TRBJ2-1	TGCGCCAGCAGCTGGGAGCGGGGCTCCTACAATGAGCAGTTCTTC	CASSWERGSYNEQFF
-	-	TRBV6-5	TRBJ1-2	TGTGCCAGCAGTTCAGGACAGAATGGCTACACCTTC	CASSSGQNGYTF
-	-	TRBV7-9	TRBJ2-1	TGTGCCAGCAGCTTGAGCGATCTCTCCTACAATGAGCAGTTCTTC	CASSLSDLSYNEQFF
-	-	TRBV7-9	TRBJ2-6	TGTGCCAGCAGCTTAGGGTCGTTTGGGGCCAACGTCCTGACTTTC	CASSLGSFGANVLTF
TRBD1	-	TRBV6-5	TRBJ1-2	TGTGCCAGCAGTAACTTCGGGACAGGGGCCGGTGGCTACACCTTC	CASSNFGTGAGGYTF
-	-	TRBV18	TRBJ1-1	TGTGCCAGCTCACTAACGTCTTTTACCGGGACATCGATGAACACTGAAGCTTTCTTT	CASSLTSFTGTSMNTEAFF
-	-	TRBV30	TRBJ2-5	TGTGCCTGGAGTGTAGTCGAATTACAAGAGACCCAGTACTTC	CAWSVVELQETQYF
-	-	TRBV19	TRBJ2-2	TGTGCCAGTAGTATTCTCGAAGGGTCCGGGGAGCTGTTTTTT	CASSILEGSGELFF
-	few	TRBV28	TRBJ2-7	TGTGCCAGCAGCTCCGGGGCCGGTGAGCAGTACTTC	CASSSGAGEQYF
-	-	TRBV28	TRBJ2-7	TGTGCCAGCAGCGACAGCTACGAGCAGTACTTC	CASSDSYEQYF
TRBD2	few	TRBV19	TRBJ2-1	TGTGCCAGTAGTATAGAGGGCGGGAGGTCCTACAATGAGCAGTTCTTC	CASSIEGGRSYNEQFF
TRBD1	-	TRBV19	TRBJ2-7	TGTGCCAGTAGTATCACGGGACAGGCGTACGAGCAGTACTTC	CASSITGQAYEQYF
-	-	TRBV7-9	TRBJ2-3	TGTGCCAGCAGTCGGGAGCTCACAGATACGCAGTATTTT	CASSRELTDTQYF